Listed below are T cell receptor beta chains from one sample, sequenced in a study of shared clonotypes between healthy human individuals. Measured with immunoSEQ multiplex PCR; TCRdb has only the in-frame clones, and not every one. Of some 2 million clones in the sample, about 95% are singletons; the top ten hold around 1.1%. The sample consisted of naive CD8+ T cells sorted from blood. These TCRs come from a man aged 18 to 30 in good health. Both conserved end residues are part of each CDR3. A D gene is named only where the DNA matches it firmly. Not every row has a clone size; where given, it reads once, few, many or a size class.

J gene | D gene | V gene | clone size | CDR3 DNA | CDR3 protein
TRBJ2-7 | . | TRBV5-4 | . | TGTGCCAGCCGAACCAGGGGTTCTCCCTACGAGCAGTACTTC | CASRTRGSPYEQYF
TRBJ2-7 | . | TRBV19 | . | TGTGCCAGTAGTATTTCGGTTCAAGCACCCTACGAGCAGTACTTC | CASSISVQAPYEQYF
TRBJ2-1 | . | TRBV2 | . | TGTGCCCTCGGGTCCTACAATGAGCAGTTCTTC | CALGSYNEQFF
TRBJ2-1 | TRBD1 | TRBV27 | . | TGTGCCAGCAGTCCCCCCCCAGAGGACAGGGGACAGCACAATGAGCAGTTCTTC | CASSPPPEDRGQHNEQFF
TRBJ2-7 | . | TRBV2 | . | TGTGCCAGCAGTGAGGCGGACAGAACCTACGAGCAGTACTTC | CASSEADRTYEQYF
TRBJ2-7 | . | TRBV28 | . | TGTGCCAGCAGTTCCACCCGCCGACAGGCCTCCTACGAGCAGTACTTC | CASSSTRRQASYEQYF
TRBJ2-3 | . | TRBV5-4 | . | TGTGCCAGCAGCTTATTCGGAGATACGCAGTATTTT | CASSLFGDTQYF
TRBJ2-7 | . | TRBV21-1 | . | TGTGCCAGCAGCGACCGCGGGGACAGAACCTACGAGCAGTACTTC | CASSDRGDRTYEQYF
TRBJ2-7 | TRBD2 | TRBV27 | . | TGTGCCAGCAGGCCCGCCGGGACTATCACCTACGAGCAGTACTTC | CASRPAGTITYEQYF
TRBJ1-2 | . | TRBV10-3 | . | TGTGCCATCAGCGGGACAATCTATGGCTACACCTTC | CAISGTIYGYTF
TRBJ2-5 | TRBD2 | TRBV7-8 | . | TGTGCCAGCAGCTTCGGACTAGCGGGCAGAGTTTACCAAGAGACCCAGTACTTC | CASSFGLAGRVYQETQYF
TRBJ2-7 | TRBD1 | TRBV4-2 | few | TGTGCCAGCAGCCAAGTGGGACAGTCCTACGAGCAGTACTTC | CASSQVGQSYEQYF
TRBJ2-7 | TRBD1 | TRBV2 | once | TGTGCCACCGTTGCCCTAGACCCCCAGGGGGAAGGGTTCCACGAGCAGTACTTC | CATVALDPQGEGFHEQYF
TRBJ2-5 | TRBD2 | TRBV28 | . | TGTGCCAGCAGTTTATTTCCAGCGGGAGGTGAGGAGACCCAGTACTTC | CASSLFPAGGEETQYF
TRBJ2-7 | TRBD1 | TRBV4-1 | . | TGCGCCAGCAGCCAAGATAGGGGACAGGGAAGAAACGAGCAGTACTTC | CASSQDRGQGRNEQYF
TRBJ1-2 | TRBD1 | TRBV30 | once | TGTGCCTGTACAACAGGGGGGGGCTACACCTTC | CACTTGGGYTF